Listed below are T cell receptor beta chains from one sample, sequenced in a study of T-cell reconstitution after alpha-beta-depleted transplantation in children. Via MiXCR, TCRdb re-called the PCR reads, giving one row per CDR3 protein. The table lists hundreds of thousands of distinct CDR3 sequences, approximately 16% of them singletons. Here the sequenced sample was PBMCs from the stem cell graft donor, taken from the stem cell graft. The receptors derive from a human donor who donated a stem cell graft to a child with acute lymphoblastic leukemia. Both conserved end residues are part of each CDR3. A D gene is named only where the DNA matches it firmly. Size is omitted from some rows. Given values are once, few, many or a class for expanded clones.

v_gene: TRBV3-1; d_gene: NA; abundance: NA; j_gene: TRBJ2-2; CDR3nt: TGTGCCAGCAGCCAGAATACACCGGGCCCCGGCGCGGGGGAGCTGTTTTTT; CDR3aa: CASSQNTPGPGAGELFF
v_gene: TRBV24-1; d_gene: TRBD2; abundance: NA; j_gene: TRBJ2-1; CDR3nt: TGTGCCACCAGTGGGGGGAGGGGATCGATCGGGAATGAGCAGTTCTTC; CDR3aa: CATSGGRGSIGNEQFF
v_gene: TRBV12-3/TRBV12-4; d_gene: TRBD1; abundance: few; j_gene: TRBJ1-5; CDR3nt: TGTGCCAGCAGCACCGGGACAGGGGGGTTTAAGAGCAATCAGCCCCAGCATTTT; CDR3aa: CASSTGTGGFKSNQPQHF
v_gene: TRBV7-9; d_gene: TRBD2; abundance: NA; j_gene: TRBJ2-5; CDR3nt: TGTGCCAGCAGCAAAGATGGGGGGGGGCAAGAGACCCAGTACTTC; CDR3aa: CASSKDGGGQETQYF
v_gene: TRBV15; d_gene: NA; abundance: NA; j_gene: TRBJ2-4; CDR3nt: TGTGCCACCAGCAGAGGACAGGAGGCAAACATTCAGTACTTC; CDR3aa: CATSRGQEANIQYF
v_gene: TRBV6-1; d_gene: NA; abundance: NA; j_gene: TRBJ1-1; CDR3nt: TGTGCCAGCAGCAAGCTGGGGGAACAGGGTGGAAAAGCTTTCTTT; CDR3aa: CASSKLGEQGGKAFF
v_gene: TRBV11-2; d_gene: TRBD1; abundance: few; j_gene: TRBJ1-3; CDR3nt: TGTGCCAGCAGCCAACAGGGGTGGGGGAACACCATATATTTT; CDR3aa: CASSQQGWGNTIYF
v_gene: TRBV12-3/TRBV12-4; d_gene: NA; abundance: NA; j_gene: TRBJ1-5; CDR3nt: TGTGCCAGCAGTTTATACGAAGGGAGTCAGCCCCAGCATTTT; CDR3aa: CASSLYEGSQPQHF
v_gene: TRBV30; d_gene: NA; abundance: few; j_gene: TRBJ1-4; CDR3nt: TGTGCCTGGAGTGCAGGGATTAATGAAAAACTGTTTTTT; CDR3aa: CAWSAGINEKLFF
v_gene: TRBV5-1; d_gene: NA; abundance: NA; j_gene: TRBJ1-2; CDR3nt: TGCGCCAGCAGCGTCGACACCCGCTATGGCTACACCTTC; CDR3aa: CASSVDTRYGYTF
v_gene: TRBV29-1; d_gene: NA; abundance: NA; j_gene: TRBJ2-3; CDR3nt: TGCAGCGGAGGGACCTCCGGGACGCAGTATTTT; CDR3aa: CSGGTSGTQYF
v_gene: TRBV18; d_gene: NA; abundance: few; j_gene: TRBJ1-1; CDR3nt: TGTGCCAGCTCACCAGCTTCACGGAACACTGAAGCTTTCTTT; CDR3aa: CASSPASRNTEAFF
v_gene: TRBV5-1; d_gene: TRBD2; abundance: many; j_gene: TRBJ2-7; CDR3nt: TGCGCCAGCAGCTTGGGCGGGACTAGAGACTACGAGCAGTACTTC; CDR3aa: CASSLGGTRDYEQYF
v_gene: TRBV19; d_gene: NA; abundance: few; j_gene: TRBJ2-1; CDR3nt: TGTGCCAGCAGACTAGGGAACAGGGAGTACAATGAGCAGTTCTTC; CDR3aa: CASRLGNREYNEQFF
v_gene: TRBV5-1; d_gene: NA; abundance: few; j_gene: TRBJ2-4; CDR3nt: TGCGCCAGCAGCTTGGACAGGGTTGTGAACATTCAGTACTTC; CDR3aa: CASSLDRVVNIQYF
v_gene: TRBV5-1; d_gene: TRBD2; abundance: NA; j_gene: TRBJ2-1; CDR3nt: TGCGCCAGCAGCTTGGCCCTCCTCTCTCGACTAGCGGGAGTAGTTGGTGAGCAGTTCTTC; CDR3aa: CASSLALLSRLAGVVGEQFF
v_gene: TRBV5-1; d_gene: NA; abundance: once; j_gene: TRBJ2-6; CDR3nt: TGCGCCAGCAGCCTAAGGGAGCCAGGGGCTGCCTCTGGGGCCAACGTCCTGACTTTC; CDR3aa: CASSLREPGAASGANVLTF
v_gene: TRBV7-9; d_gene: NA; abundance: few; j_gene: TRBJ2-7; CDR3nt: TGTGCCAGCAGCTTAGTATTGACTAGCTCCTACGAGCAGTACTTC; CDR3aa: CASSLVLTSSYEQYF
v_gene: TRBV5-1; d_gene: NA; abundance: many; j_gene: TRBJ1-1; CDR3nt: TGCGCCAGCAGCGCCCGGGCTCCGCTAACCGGCACTGAAGCTTTCTTT; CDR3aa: CASSARAPLTGTEAFF
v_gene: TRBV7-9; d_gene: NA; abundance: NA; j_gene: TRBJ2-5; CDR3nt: TGTGCCAGCAGTTCTTGGCAAGAGACCCAGTACTTC; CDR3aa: CASSSWQETQYF
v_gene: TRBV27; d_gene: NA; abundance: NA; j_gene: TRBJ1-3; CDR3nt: TGTGCCAGCAGTCTCCGGGGGGTCGGCTCTGGAAACACCATATATTTT; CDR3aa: CASSLRGVGSGNTIYF
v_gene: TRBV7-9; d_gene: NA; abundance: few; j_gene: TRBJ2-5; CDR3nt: TGTGCCAGCAGCTCACCTCGCTCGGGAGTACGAGAGACCCAGTACTTC; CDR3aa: CASSSPRSGVRETQYF
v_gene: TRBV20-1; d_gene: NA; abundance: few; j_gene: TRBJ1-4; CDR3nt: TGCAGTGCTAGAGACAGGGATTTAAATGAAAAACTGTTTTTT; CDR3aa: CSARDRDLNEKLFF
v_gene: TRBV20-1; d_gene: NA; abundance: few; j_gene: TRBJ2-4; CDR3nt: TGCAGTGCTGATCTCTCCGGAGCCAAAAACATTCAGTACTTC; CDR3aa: CSADLSGAKNIQYF
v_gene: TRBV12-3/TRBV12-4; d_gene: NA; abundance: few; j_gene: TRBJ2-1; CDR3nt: TGTGCCAGCCGACCCCGGGGAAACAATGAGCAGTTCTTC; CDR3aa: CASRPRGNNEQFF
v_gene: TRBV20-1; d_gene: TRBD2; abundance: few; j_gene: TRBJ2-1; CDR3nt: TGCAGTGGGCTAGCGGGAACCAATGAGCAGTTCTTC; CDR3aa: CSGLAGTNEQFF
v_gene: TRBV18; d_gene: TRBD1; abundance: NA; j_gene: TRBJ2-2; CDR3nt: TGTGCCAGCTCACCTCAGCAGGGGGAGAACACCGGGGAGCTGTTTTTT; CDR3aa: CASSPQQGENTGELFF
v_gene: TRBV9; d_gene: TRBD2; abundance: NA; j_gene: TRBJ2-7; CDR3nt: TGTGCCAGCAGCGTAGCCCCAGCGGGAGGGCCCTACGAGCAGTACTTC; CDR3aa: CASSVAPAGGPYEQYF
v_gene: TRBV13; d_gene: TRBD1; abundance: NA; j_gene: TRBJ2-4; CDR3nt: TGTGCCAGCAGCGGCCTGAGGCACAGGGGCCTACTAGCCAAAAACATTCAGTACTTC; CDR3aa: CASSGLRHRGLLAKNIQYF
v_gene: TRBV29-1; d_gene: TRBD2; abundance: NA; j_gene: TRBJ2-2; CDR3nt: TGCAGCGTTGAAGGGGGGTCAGGACTAGCGGCCACCGGGGAGCTGTTTTTT; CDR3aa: CSVEGGSGLAATGELFF
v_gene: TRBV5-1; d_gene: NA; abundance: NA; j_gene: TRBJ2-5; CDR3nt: TGCGCCAGCAGCTTACCCGGGACTTCTAAAGAGACCCAGTACTTC; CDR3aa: CASSLPGTSKETQYF
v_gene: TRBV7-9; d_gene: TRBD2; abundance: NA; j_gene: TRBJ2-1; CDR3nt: TGTGCCAGCACCCAGCCGGACTACCCGGGGGGAGAGCAGTTCTTC; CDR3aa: CASTQPDYPGGEQFF
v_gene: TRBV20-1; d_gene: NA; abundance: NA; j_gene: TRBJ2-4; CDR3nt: TGCAGTGCTAGAGGGGACGGAGCCAAAAACATTCAGTACTTC; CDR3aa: CSARGDGAKNIQYF
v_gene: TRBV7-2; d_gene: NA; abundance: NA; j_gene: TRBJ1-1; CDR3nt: TGTGCCAGCAGCTTATCCAGGGTTTCTGAAGCTTTCTTT; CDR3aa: CASSLSRVSEAFF
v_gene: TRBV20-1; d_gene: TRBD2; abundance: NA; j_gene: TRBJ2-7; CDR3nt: TGCAGTGCTCTGAACCCGGGACTAGCGGTCTACTCCTACGAGCAGTACTTC; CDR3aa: CSALNPGLAVYSYEQYF
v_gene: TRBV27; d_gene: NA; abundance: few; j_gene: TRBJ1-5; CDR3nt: TGTGCCAGCAGCCCTCTGGACATACTTCAGCCCCAGCATTTT; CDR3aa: CASSPLDILQPQHF
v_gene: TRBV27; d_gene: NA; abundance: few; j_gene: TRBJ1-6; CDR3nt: TGTGCCAGCAGTTGGGGGACGGATAATTCACCCCTCCACTTT; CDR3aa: CASSWGTDNSPLHF
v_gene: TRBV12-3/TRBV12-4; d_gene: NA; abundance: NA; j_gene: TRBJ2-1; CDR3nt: TGTGCCAGCGGGCGTCCTCCCTACAATGAGCAGTTCTTC; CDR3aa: CASGRPPYNEQFF
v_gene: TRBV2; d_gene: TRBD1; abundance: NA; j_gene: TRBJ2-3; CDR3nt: TGTGCCAGCAGACCAAACAGGGGGAACACAGATACGCAGTATTTT; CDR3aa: CASRPNRGNTDTQYF
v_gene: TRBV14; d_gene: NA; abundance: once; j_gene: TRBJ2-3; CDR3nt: TGTGCCAGCAGCCAAGTGGCAGGATTCCTCACAGATACGCAGTATTTT; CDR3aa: CASSQVAGFLTDTQYF
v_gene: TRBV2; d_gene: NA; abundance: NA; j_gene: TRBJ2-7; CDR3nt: TGTGCCAGCACCAGGGACTTAGACGAGCAGTACTTC; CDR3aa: CASTRDLDEQYF